A selection of T cell receptor beta chains follows, all from one sample in a study of CD8+CD57+ T cells in acquired aplastic anemia. TCRdb independently ran MiXCR on the reads; one entry per CDR3 protein. The data show around 180,000 distinct CDR3 sequences, roughly 50% seen once. The sequencing sample was made of sorted CD4+, CD8+, or CD8+CD57+ T cells (not recorded which) from PBMCs. The origin of the receptors is a human donor with aplastic anemia. CDR3s include the opening cysteine and the closing phenylalanine or tryptophan. Each record gives: clone size, J gene, V gene, CDR3 protein. Not all rows give a size; the values are once, few, many and, for expanded clones, a class.

>few|TRBJ2-7|TRBV10-2
CASSESWLRYEQYF
>many|TRBJ2-2|TRBV9
CASSGSGGAGTGELFF
>NA|TRBJ2-1|TRBV2
CASSSGTSYNEQFF
>many|TRBJ2-1|TRBV10-3
CAISGSQGLAGLGNEQFF
>NA|TRBJ2-7|TRBV15
CASLRGFNYEQYF
>many|TRBJ2-1|TRBV7-9
CASSKRGPYNEQFF
>NA|TRBJ2-4|TRBV19
CASRKGKTSGGKNIQYF
>NA|TRBJ2-5|TRBV29-1
CSVGGGMAQYF
>NA|TRBJ1-6|TRBV6-2/TRBV6-3
CAGSYSVEGSSYNSPRHF
>NA|TRBJ2-7|TRBV20-1
CSARVERGVPYEQYF
>NA|TRBJ1-4|TRBV9
CASSDREWEKLFF
>NA|TRBJ2-5|TRBV2
CASSGKGTAQETQYF
>many|TRBJ1-5|TRBV4-3
CASSSDFDQPQHF
>NA|TRBJ2-7|TRBV7-9
CASQGLAGGPGEQYF
>NA|TRBJ1-2|TRBV3-1
CASSQERQSYGYTF
>many|TRBJ1-1|TRBV5-1
CASSLGTATLNTEAFF
>NA|TRBJ2-7|TRBV27
CASSQQTGRNEQYF
>many|TRBJ2-7|TRBV11-2
CASSPYQLGNEQYF
>NA|TRBJ2-7|TRBV18
CASSRVPGLAEYEQYF
>many|TRBJ1-1|TRBV6-1
CASIARGLGTEAFF
>few|TRBJ2-3|TRBV10-3
CAISGMGNTDTQYF
>few|TRBJ1-3|TRBV27
CASSRGTDGNTIYF
>few|TRBJ1-4|TRBV6-4
CASSDLGRLGNEKLFF
>many|TRBJ2-7|TRBV20-1
CSATPGQPYEQYF
>NA|NA|TRBV12-1
CASSFSGGLGETQYF
>NA|TRBJ2-1|TRBV24-1
CATSAPRTGVPYNEQFF